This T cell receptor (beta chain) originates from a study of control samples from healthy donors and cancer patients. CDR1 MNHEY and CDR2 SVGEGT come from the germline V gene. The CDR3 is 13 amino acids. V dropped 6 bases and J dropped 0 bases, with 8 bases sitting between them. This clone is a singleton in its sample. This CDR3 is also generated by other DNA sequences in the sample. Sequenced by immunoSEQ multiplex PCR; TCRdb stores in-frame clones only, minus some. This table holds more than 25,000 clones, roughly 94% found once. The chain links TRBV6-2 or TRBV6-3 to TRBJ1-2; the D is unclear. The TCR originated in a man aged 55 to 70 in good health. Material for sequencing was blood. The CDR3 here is CASSQQANYGYTF. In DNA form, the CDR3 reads TGTGCCAGCAGCCAACAAGCTAACTATGGCTACACCTTC.